This T cell receptor beta chain was identified in a study of blood T cell repertoires in COVID-19. Study-level information: COVID-19 samples, acute and convalescent, were from the United States, Italy and Spain. The cDNA or gDNA used as material had been derived from T cells, B-cell-depleted T cells, or PBMCs.

CDR3 length: 14 amino acids. Germline CDR1 is ENHRY and CDR2 is SYGVKD. The ends lost 6 bases at V and 6 bases at J; junction bases unmatched: 5. TCRdb keeps only in-frame clones here, not all; method: immunoSEQ multiplex PCR. The sample shows about 61,000 clones, 87% of them seen only once. Sequencing used peripheral blood. This TCR came from a man at least 80 years old in a cohort sampled during active COVID-19. The chain has TRBV10-3 and TRBJ1-5, with 10 bases identical to TRBD1. This CDR3 is CAISLDRGAQPQHF. Here the CDR3 DNA reads TGTGCCATCAGCTTGGACAGGGGGGCTCAGCCCCAGCATTTT.